The 27 T cell receptor beta chains below were found in one sample sequenced in a study of blood T cells in healthy people across ages. The use of a sample-barcoded 5' primer and a J-beta primer mix characterized a second PCR of roughly 7 to 11 cycles. TCRdb processed the 5' RACE reads anew with MiXCR; each CDR3 protein has one entry. The sample yields 980,000 or so distinct CDR3 sequences, around 49% seen once. The sequencing sample was made of blood. Every receptor here comes from a young man in good health.

The chain recombines TRBV20-1 with TRBJ2-7; a possible D gene is TRBD1 (6 bases). V shed 5 bases and J shed 2 bases, with 10 bases lying between them. The CDR3 consists of 12 residues. Germline values: CDR1 DFQATT, CDR2 SNEGSKA (reference sequence). DNA of the CDR3: TGCAGTGCTTCAGGGGTGACCTACGAGCAGTACTTC. It codes for CSASGVTYEQYF.

The chain couples TRBV7-2 to TRBJ2-5; D is uncertain. The end of the DNA is better explained by TRBJ2-7, so the J call may be wrong. Germline CDR1 reads SGHTA; CDR2 reads FQGNSA. This CDR3 region has 14 residues. The CDR3 protein is CASSLDHGTYEQYF. CDR3 coding DNA: TGTGCCAGCAGCTTAGATCACGGCACCTACGAGCAGTACTTC.

This clonotype turned up a few times. V usage is TRBV15 and J usage is TRBJ1-2; D not resolved. The CDR3 covers 18 residues. Germline CDR1 reads LNHNV; CDR2 reads YYDKDF (reference sequence). V lost 0 bases and J lost 2, with 19 bases in between. The CDR3 region is CATSRDRIASEGNYGYTF. The CDR3 nucleotides are TGTGCCACCAGCAGAGATCGAATTGCCTCCGAAGGGAACTATGGCTACACCTTC.

There are a few counts of this clonotype. V is TRBV2 and J is TRBJ2-7; tentatively, D is TRBD1 (8 bases). Germline lookup yields CDR1 SNHLY and CDR2 FYNNEI. The CDR3 covers 15 residues. The V end was cut by 7 bases, the J end by 5 bases, with 21 bases between. CDR3 region: CASKRDRLALDEQYF. The CDR3 bases are TGTGCCAGCAAGCGGGACAGGCTAGCCTTGGACGAGCAGTACTTC.

The chain carries TRBV13 and TRBJ1-5; 10 bases are shared with TRBD1. With V trimmed by 5 bases and J by 6 bases, 10 bases remained unmatched. Germline V lookup: CDR1 PRHDT, CDR2 FYEKMQ (reference sequence). This CDR3 has 16 amino acids. The CDR3 nucleotides are TGTGCCAGCAGCGCTCGGACAGGGGGTGTAGGTCAGCCCCAGCATTTT. It translates to CASSARTGGVGQPQHF.

The V call is TRBV6-2 or TRBV6-3, the J call TRBJ1-1; D is possibly TRBD1 (5 bases). CDR1 and CDR2 from the germline V gene are MNHEY and SVGEGT. The V and J ends lost 7 bases and 3 bases respectively, with 24 bases between them. The CDR3 loop spans 17 amino acids. DNA of the CDR3: TGTGCCAGCACTCCGCTTCGGGGGACGGATAAGGACACTGAAGCTTTCTTT. Protein sequence: CASTPLRGTDKDTEAFF.

The chain links TRBV20-1 to TRBJ2-1, with TRBD2 matching over 13 bases. Germline trimming cut 3 bases from V and 1 base from J; bases unmatched to any gene: 6. The CDR3 consists of 17 residues. Germline-derived CDR1 and CDR2 are DFQATT and SNEGSKA (reference sequence). The CDR3, as DNA: TGCAGTGCTAGGTTGGGGACTAGCGGGGATTCCTACAATGAGCAGTTCTTC. As protein: CSARLGTSGDSYNEQFF.

A few counts support this clonotype. The gene calls are TRBV29-1 and TRBJ1-1; D gene ambiguous. Trimming cost V 5 bases and J 10 bases, with 11 bases left between them. Germline CDR1 is SQVTM and CDR2 is ANQGSEA. This CDR3 is 10 amino acids long. The CDR3 DNA is TGCAGCGTTCAGGACCCTGGAGCTTTCTTT. Translation: CSVQDPGAFF.

The chain links TRBV7-2 to TRBJ2-3; D is perhaps TRBD1 or TRBD2 (5 bases each). The CDR3 consists of 14 residues. V gave up 4 bases and J gave up 4 bases, with 12 bases separating them. Germline assignment: CDR1 SGHTA and CDR2 FQGNSA. CDR3 region: CASSSPRGADTQYF. DNA for the CDR3: TGTGCCAGCAGCTCCCCGAGGGGCGCAGATACGCAGTATTTT.

The chain recombines TRBV2 with TRBJ1-2; a possible D gene is TRBD1 (5 bases). The V gene lost 5 bases and the J gene lost 7 bases, with 14 bases spanning the gap. Per the germline V gene, CDR1 is SNHLY and CDR2 is FYNNEI. This CDR3 has 13 amino acids. CDR3 loop: CASSTGTKPGYTF. The CDR3 DNA reads TGTGCCAGCAGTACCGGGACGAAACCTGGCTACACCTTC.

V is TRBV7-2 and J is TRBJ2-7; 7 bases are shared with TRBD1. This CDR3 contains 15 residues. V lost 2 bases to trimming and J lost 1 base; unmatched junction nucleotides: 5. Germline CDR1 reads SGHTA; CDR2 reads FQGNSA. Here the CDR3 reads CASSLWTGSSYEQYF. DNA of the CDR3: TGTGCCAGCAGCTTATGGACAGGTAGTTCCTACGAGCAGTACTTC.

The J gene is TRBJ1-2, the V gene TRBV4-2; D uncertain. Germline V lookup: CDR1 LGHNA, CDR2 YNFKEQ. The CDR3 sequence is 15 residues long. V lost 2 bases and J 6 bases, leaving 16 bases between the germline ends. The CDR3: CASSQTTGIDDGYTF. The CDR3 nucleotides are TGTGCCAGCAGCCAAACGACGGGGATCGACGATGGCTACACCTTC.

In the case of this clonotype: A read error may produce the germline difference seen at one junction end. The chain couples TRBV12-3 or TRBV12-4 to TRBJ2-3; D is unclear. The CDR3 is 15 residues long. CDR3: CASSSQRLNTDTEYF. The CDR3 coding sequence is TGTGCCAGCAGTTCGCAGAGACTGAACACAGATACGGAGTATTTT.

This chain connects TRBV4-1 to TRBJ2-4; perhaps D is TRBD1 or TRBD2 (5 bases each). The DNA end lines up better with TRBJ2-7; the J call may be wrong. The CDR3 loop spans 15 amino acids. Germline values: CDR1 MGHRA, CDR2 YSYEKL. The CDR3 is CASSRDVGEFNEQYF. In nucleotides, the CDR3 is TGCGCCAGCAGCCGAGATGTGGGGGAGTTCAACGAGCAGTACTTC.

A remark on this clonotype: Its ends do not fully match the called genes, so a read error is possible. The rearrangement links TRBV4-1 to TRBJ2-5, with D uncertain. This CDR3 is built from 14 residues. The germline gives CDR1 MGHRA, CDR2 YSYEKL. CDR3: CASSLSWARETKYF. In nucleotides, the CDR3 is TGCGCCAGCAGCCTATCCTGGGCTAGAGAGACCAAGTACTTC.

A note on this clonotype: Given the absence of the conserved phenylalanine or tryptophan at the CDR3 end, a read error is likely. V and J are TRBV7-2 and TRBJ1-1; D ambiguous. This CDR3 has 13 residues. V lost 2 bases, J lost 1 base, and 5 bases lay in between. Germline CDR1 SGHTA, CDR2 FQGNSA. In nucleotides, the CDR3 is TGTGCCAGCAGCTTACCAGGGAACACTGAAGCTTTCTGT. Its protein product is CASSLPGNTEAFC.

This chain joins TRBV3-1 and TRBJ2-5; 10 nucleotides line up with TRBD2. Trimming took 4 bases from V and 7 from J; bases not matched to a gene: 12. CDR1 and CDR2 (germline): LGHDT, YNNKEL (reference sequence). The CDR3 covers 16 residues. In DNA form, the CDR3 reads TGTGCCAGCAGCCCGTATAGCGGGGGGCAGGCGGGGACCCAGTACTTC. Its translation: CASSPYSGGQAGTQYF.

This clonotype was seen at least ten times. V is TRBV6-5 and J is TRBJ1-2; TRBD1 matches 9 bases. The J segment lost 7 bases and the V segment lost 6 bases, leaving 12 bases of the junction unmatched. This CDR3 is 15 amino acids long. CDR1 is MNHEY, CDR2 SVGAGI, per germline. The CDR3 loop is CASSPGQGRFSGYTF. Here the CDR3 DNA reads TGTGCCAGCAGCCCGGGACAGGGACGTTTCTCTGGCTACACCTTC.

In its sample, this clonotype was seen once. This sequence joins TRBV7-9 and TRBJ2-7, with D perhaps matching TRBD1 or TRBD2 (5 bases each). The CDR3 has 15 residues. Trimming cost V 5 bases and J 6 bases, with 20 bases left between them. CDR1 and CDR2 from the germline V gene are SEHNR and FQNEAQ (reference sequence). Written as DNA, the CDR3 is TGTGCCAGCAGCCTATTCGGGTCGTTGGGGGTCGAGCAGTACTTC. Translation: CASSLFGSLGVEQYF.

The V call is TRBV12-3 or TRBV12-4, the J call TRBJ2-1; TRBD2 matches at 9 bases. The CDR3 loop spans 15 amino acids. The junction had 5 bases not matched to a gene; V was cut back by 2 bases and J by 6 bases. CDR3 in amino acids: CASSLRGGGANEQFF. The DNA for the CDR3 is TGTGCCAGCAGTTTACGAGGCGGGGGGGCCAATGAGCAGTTCTTC.

The V call is TRBV7-2, the J call TRBJ1-3; TRBD1 agrees at 8 bases. The J segment lost 0 bases and the V segment lost 4 bases, leaving 8 bases of the junction unmatched. The CDR3 is 17 amino acids. The germline V gene has CDR1 SGHTA and CDR2 FQGNSA. The CDR3 DNA is TGTGCCAGCAGCTCTACTGGACAGGGACGCTCTGGAAACACCATATATTTT. As protein: CASSSTGQGRSGNTIYF.

The genes are TRBV7-9 and TRBJ2-7, with D tentatively TRBD2 (6 bases). Germline-derived CDR1 and CDR2 are SEHNR and FQNEAQ (reference sequence). The CDR3 contains 14 residues. V lost 0 bases to trimming and J lost 6 bases, with 12 bases between them. CDR3 nucleotide sequence: TGTGCCAGCAGCTTAGCATTTCGGGAGTGCGAGCAGTACTTC. Protein: CASSLAFRECEQYF.

The rearrangement uses TRBV11-2 and TRBJ2-2; 7 bases line up with TRBD2. CDR1 is SGHAT and CDR2 is FQNNGV in the germline V gene. J was trimmed by 5 bases and V by 4 bases; bases with no gene match: 7. This CDR3 comprises 15 residues. CDR3 loop: CASSYGTILTGELFF. DNA for the CDR3: TGTGCCAGCAGCTACGGGACTATCCTAACCGGGGAGCTGTTTTTT.

The CDR3 DNA sequence: TGTGCCAGCAGCTTATCGGAGGGCCGGGAGACCCAGTACTTC. This translates into CASSLSEGRETQYF. The chain uses TRBV7-2 and TRBJ2-5; D may be TRBD2 (6 bases). V shed 2 bases and J shed 5 bases, with 12 bases lying between them. This CDR3 has 14 amino acids. Germline CDR1 SGHTA, CDR2 FQGNSA.

V gene TRBV7-2 combines with J gene TRBJ2-5, with D possibly TRBD2 on 7 matching bases. Per the germline V gene, CDR1 is SGHTA and CDR2 is FQGNSA. Trimming shortened V by 5 bases and J by 5 bases, and 21 bases separated the two germline ends. The CDR3 sequence is 16 residues long. The CDR3 DNA sequence: TGTGCCAGCAGCCCCTTTAGGGGGGGCAGAGTCGAGACCCAGTACTTC. It encodes CASSPFRGGRVETQYF.

This clonotype was picked up a small number of times. The V and J genes are TRBV3-1 and TRBJ1-2; perhaps TRBD1 as D (5 bases). Germline V gives CDR1 LGHDT, CDR2 YNNKEL (reference sequence). The CDR3 length is 14 residues. V was clipped by 0 bases and J by 6 bases, with 11 bases between them. CDR3 sequence (DNA): TGTGCCAGCAGCCAAGAGTATTGGGGGAATGGCTACACCTTC. Amino acid sequence: CASSQEYWGNGYTF.

This clonotype was picked up a small number of times. The chain employs TRBV10-3 and TRBJ2-5, with D hard to call. Germline V gives CDR1 ENHRY, CDR2 SYGVKD. This CDR3 spans 17 amino acids. V shed 5 bases and J shed 11 bases, with 30 bases lying between them. The CDR3 reads CAISFNNWAEIDNEQYF. The DNA of the CDR3 is TGTGCCATCAGTTTTAATAACTGGGCGGAAATTGACAATGAGCAGTACTTC.